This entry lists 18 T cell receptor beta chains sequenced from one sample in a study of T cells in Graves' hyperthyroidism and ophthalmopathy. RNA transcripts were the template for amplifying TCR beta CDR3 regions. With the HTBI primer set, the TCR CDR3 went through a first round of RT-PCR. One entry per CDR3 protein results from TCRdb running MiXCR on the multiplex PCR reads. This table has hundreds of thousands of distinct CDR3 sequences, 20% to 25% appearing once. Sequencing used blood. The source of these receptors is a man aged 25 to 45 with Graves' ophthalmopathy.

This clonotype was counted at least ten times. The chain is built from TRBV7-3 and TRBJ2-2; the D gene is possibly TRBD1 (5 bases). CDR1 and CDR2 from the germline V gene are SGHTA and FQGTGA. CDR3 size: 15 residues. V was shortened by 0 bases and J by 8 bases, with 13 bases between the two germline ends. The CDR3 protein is CASSLTRTHAGELFF. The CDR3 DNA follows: TGTGCCAGCAGCTTAACGCGGACACACGCTGGGGAGCTGTTTTTT.

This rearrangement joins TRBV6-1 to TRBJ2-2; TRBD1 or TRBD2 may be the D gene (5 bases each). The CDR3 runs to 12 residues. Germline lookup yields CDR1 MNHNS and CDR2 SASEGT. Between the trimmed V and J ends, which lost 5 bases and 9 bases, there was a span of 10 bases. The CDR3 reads CASSPRDRELFF. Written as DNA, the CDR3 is TGTGCCAGCAGTCCTAGGGACCGGGAGCTGTTTTTT.

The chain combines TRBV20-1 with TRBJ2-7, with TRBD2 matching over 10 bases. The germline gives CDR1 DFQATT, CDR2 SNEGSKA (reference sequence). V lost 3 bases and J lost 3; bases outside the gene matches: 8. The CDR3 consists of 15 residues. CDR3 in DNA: TGCAGTGCTAGTCGACTAGCGGGTGTACTCTACGAGCAGTACTTC. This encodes CSASRLAGVLYEQYF.

The CDR3 here is CASSTQLWDQPQHF. CDR3 nucleotide sequence: TGTGCCAGTAGTACCCAACTGTGGGACCAGCCCCAGCATTTT. The chain uses TRBV19 and TRBJ1-5; D may be TRBD1 (5 bases). The V end lost 4 bases, the J end lost 7 bases, and 14 bases lay between the germline ends. There are 14 residues in the CDR3. CDR1 is LNHDA, CDR2 SQIVND, per germline (reference sequence).

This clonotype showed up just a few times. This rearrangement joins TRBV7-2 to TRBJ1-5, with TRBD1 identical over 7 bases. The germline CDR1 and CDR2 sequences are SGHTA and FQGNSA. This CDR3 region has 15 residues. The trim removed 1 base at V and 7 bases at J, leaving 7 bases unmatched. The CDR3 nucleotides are TGTGCCAGCAGCTTAGAGGGGGCTGGCTCCCAGCCCCAGCATTTT. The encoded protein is CASSLEGAGSQPQHF.

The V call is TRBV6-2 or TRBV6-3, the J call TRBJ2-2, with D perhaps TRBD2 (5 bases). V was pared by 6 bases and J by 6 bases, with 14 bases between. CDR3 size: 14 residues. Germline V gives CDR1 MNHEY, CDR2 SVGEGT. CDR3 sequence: CASRQLGRPGELFF. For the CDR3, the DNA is TGTGCCAGCAGACAACTAGGGCGTCCCGGGGAGCTGTTTTTT.

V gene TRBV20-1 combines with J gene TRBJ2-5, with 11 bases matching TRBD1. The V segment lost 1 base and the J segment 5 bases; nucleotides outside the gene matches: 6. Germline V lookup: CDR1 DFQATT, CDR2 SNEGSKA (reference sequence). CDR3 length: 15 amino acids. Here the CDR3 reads CSARVGGTGGETQYF. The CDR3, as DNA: TGCAGTGCTAGAGTGGGCGGGACAGGGGGTGAGACCCAGTACTTC.

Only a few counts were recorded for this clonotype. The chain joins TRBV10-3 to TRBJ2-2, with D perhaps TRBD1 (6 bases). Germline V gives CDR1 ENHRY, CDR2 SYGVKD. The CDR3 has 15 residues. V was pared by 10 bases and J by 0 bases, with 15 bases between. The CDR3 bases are TGTGCCACCGAAGACAGGATATCGAACACCGGGGAGCTGTTTTTT. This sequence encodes CATEDRISNTGELFF.

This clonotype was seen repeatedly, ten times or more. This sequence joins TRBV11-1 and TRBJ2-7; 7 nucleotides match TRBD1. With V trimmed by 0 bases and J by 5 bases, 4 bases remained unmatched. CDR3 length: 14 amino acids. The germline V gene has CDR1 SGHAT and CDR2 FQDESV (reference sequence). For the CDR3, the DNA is TGTGCCAGCAGCTTAGCGACAGGGACCCACGAGCAGTACTTC. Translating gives CASSLATGTHEQYF.

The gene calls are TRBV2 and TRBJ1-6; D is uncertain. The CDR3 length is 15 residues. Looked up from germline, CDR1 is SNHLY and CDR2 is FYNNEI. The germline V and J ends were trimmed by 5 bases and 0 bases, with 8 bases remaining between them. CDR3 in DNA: TGTGCCAGCAGTAGCAGGAGCTCCTATAATTCACCCCTCCACTTT. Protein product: CASSSRSSYNSPLHF.

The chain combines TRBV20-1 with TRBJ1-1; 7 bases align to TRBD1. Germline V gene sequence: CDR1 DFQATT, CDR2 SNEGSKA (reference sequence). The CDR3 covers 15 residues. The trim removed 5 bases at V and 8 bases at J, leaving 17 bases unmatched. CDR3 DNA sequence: TGCAGTGCTTCCACCCCCGCGGGACAGAGTACCGAAGCTTTCTTT. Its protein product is CSASTPAGQSTEAFF.

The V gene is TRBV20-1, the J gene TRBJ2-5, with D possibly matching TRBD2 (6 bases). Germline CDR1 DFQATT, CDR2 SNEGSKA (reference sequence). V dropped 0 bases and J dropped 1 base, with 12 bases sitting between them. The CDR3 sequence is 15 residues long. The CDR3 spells CSARDRVSGQETQYF. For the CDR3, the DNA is TGCAGTGCTAGAGATCGGGTTAGCGGCCAAGAGACCCAGTACTTC.

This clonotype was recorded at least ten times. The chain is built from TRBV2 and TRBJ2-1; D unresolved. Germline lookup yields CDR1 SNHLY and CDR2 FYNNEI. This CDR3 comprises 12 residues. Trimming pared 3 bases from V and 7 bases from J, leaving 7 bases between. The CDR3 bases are TGTGCCAGCAGTGAGTTCGGGAATGAGCAGTTCTTC. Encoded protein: CASSEFGNEQFF.

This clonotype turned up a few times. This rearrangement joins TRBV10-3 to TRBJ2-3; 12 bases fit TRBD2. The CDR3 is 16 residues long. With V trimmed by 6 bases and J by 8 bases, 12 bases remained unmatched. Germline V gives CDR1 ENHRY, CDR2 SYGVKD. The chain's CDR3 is CAIRGLAGGPSATQYF. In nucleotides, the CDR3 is TGTGCCATCAGGGGGCTAGCGGGAGGGCCCTCCGCTACGCAGTATTTT.

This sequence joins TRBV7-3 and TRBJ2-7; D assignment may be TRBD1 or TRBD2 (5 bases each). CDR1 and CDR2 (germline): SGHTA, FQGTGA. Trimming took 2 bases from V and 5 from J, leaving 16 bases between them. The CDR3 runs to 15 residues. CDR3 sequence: CASSLSGDVGNEQYF. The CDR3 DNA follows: TGTGCCAGCAGCTTATCCGGGGACGTTGGGAACGAGCAGTACTTC.

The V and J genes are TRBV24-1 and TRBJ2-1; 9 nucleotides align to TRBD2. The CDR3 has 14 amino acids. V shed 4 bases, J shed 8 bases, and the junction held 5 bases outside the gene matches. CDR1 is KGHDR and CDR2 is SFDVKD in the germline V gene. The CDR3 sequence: CATSEDSGSYEQFF. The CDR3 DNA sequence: TGTGCCACCAGTGAGGATAGCGGGAGCTATGAGCAGTTCTTC.

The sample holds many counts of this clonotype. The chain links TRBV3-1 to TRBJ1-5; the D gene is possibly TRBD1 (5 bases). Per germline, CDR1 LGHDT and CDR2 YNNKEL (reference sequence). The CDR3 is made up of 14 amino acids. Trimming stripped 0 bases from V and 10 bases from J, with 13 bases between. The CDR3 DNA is TGTGCCAGCAGCCAAGATTGGGGTACAGGCCCCCAGCATTTT. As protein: CASSQDWGTGPQHF.

The CDR3 coding sequence is TGTGCCAGCAGCTTAGTAGGACTAGCCGCGCCTTCCTACGAGCAGTACTTC. This codes for CASSLVGLAAPSYEQYF. The chain uses TRBV7-9 and TRBJ2-7; 8 bases fit TRBD2. Germline loops: CDR1 SEHNR, CDR2 FQNEAQ (reference sequence). This CDR3 is built from 17 residues. V shed 1 base and J 1 base; nucleotides not matched to a gene: 9.